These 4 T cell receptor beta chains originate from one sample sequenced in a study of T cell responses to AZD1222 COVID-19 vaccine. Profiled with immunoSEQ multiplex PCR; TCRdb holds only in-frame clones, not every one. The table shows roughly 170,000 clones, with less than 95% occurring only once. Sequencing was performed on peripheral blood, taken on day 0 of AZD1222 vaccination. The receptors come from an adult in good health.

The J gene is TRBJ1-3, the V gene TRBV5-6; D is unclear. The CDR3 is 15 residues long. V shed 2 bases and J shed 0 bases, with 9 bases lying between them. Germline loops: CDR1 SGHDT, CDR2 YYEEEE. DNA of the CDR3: TGTGCCAGCAGCTTACGGCTTAGCTCTGGAAACACCATATATTTT. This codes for CASSLRLSSGNTIYF.

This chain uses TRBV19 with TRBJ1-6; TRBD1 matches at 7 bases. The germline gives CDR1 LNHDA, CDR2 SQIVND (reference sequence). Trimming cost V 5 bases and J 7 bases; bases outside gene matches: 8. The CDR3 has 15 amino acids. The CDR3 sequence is CASSSQGQRNSPLHF. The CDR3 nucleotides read TGTGCCAGTAGTTCCCAGGGACAGCGAAATTCACCCCTCCACTTT.

CDR3 in DNA: TGTGCCCGAGGGGTAGCCCAAGGGGGAGAGCAGTACTTC. The encoded protein is CARGVAQGGEQYF. This chain links TRBV30 with TRBJ2-7; D is perhaps TRBD1 (6 bases). CDR1 is GTSNPN, CDR2 SVGIG, per germline (reference sequence). V was clipped by 8 bases and J by 7 bases, with 21 bases between them. CDR3 length: 13 residues. Full variable domain (outside the CDR3, taken from reference TRBV30 and TRBJ2-7): SQTIHQWPATLVQPVGSPLSLECTVEGTSNPNLYWYRQAAGRGLQLLFYSVGIGQISSEVPQNLSASRPQDRQFILSSKKLLLSDSGFYLCARGVAQGGEQYFGPGTRLTVT.

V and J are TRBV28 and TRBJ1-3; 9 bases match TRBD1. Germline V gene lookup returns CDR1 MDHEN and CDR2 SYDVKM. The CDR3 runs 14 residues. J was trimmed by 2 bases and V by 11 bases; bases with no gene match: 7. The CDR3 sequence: CAAVQGAPGNTIYF. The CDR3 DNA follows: TGTGCCGCCGTACAGGGGGCGCCTGGAAACACCATATATTTT.